This is a list of T cell receptor beta chains from one sample in a study of Tregs in tolerant kidney transplant recipients. The protocol was immunoSEQ multiplex PCR, while the TCRdb copy is restricted to in-frame clones and leaves out a portion. The table includes 90,000 to 120,000 clones, 90% detected once. The sample consisted of CD4+ T cells from blood, taken before the transplant. Every receptor here comes from a human donor who received a combined kidney and bone marrow transplant. Both conserved end residues are part of each CDR3. The D gene is left open where the match is weak. Not all rows give a size; the values are once, few, many and, for expanded clones, a class.

V gene	D gene	J gene	clone size	CDR3 protein	CDR3 DNA
TRBV7-6	TRBD2	TRBJ2-2	.	CASSLVLAGGTNTGELFF	TGTGCCAGCAGCTTAGTACTAGCGGGGGGTACGAACACCGGGGAGCTGTTTTTT
TRBV14	TRBD2	TRBJ2-2	few	CASSWGLAGTGELFF	TGTGCCAGCAGCTGGGGACTAGCGGGGACCGGGGAGCTGTTTTTT
TRBV18	.	TRBJ1-5	few	CASSLGLAQPQHF	TGTGCCAGCTCACTGGGCCTCGCTCAGCCCCAGCATTTT
TRBV18	.	TRBJ1-6	.	CATGPGGNSPLHF	TGTGCCACCGGCCCAGGCGGGAATTCACCCCTCCACTTT
TRBV29-1	.	TRBJ1-1	once	CSVEWEEFPPEAFF	TGCAGCGTTGAATGGGAGGAGTTCCCCCCTGAAGCTTTCTTT
TRBV19	TRBD1	TRBJ2-5	.	CASSSGQGQETQYF	TGTGCCAGTAGTTCGGGACAGGGCCAAGAGACCCAGTACTTC
TRBV7-9	TRBD2	TRBJ2-7	.	CASALAGGGSEQYF	TGTGCCAGCGCCCTAGCGGGAGGTGGCTCCGAGCAGTACTTC
TRBV5-5	.	TRBJ2-7	few	CASTKAEIYEQYF	TGTGCCAGCACCAAAGCGGAGATATACGAGCAGTACTTC
TRBV9	TRBD2	TRBJ2-1	once	CASSVGVGLAGYNEQFF	TGTGCCAGCAGCGTTGGGGTCGGGCTAGCGGGATACAATGAGCAGTTCTTC
TRBV19	TRBD1	TRBJ1-4	.	CASQNRGSDEKLFF	TGTGCCAGTCAAAACAGGGGGTCGGATGAAAAACTGTTTTTT
TRBV7-8	.	TRBJ1-1	once	CASSLEGQLTNTEAFF	TGTGCCAGCAGCTTAGAGGGACAACTAACGAACACTGAAGCTTTCTTT
TRBV27	.	TRBJ1-1	.	CASSRDMLNTEAFF	TGTGCCAGCAGTCGGGACATGCTGAACACTGAAGCTTTCTTT
TRBV28	.	TRBJ2-2	.	CASWLGGQNTGELFF	TGTGCCAGTTGGTTGGGGGGGCAGAACACCGGGGAGCTGTTTTTT
TRBV9	.	TRBJ1-1	.	CASSVDRDGTEAFF	TGTGCCAGCAGCGTAGACAGGGACGGCACTGAAGCTTTCTTT
TRBV5-4	TRBD2	TRBJ2-7	.	CASRPSRGGPYEQYF	TGTGCCAGCAGGCCGTCACGGGGGGGCCCCTACGAGCAGTACTTC
TRBV5-6	.	TRBJ2-1	.	CASSLGGSGPGEQFF	TGTGCCAGCAGCTTGGGAGGGAGTGGCCCTGGTGAGCAGTTCTTC
TRBV11-3	.	TRBJ2-3	.	CASSSGVLGTQYF	TGTGCCAGCAGCTCCGGTGTGCTCGGTACGCAGTATTTT
TRBV30	TRBD1	TRBJ2-3	.	CAWSRTGDTQYF	TGTGCCTGGAGCCGGACAGGGGATACGCAGTATTTT
TRBV6-5	TRBD1	TRBJ1-2	.	CASSYSGQGNYGYTF	TGTGCCAGCAGTTACTCCGGACAGGGTAACTATGGCTACACCTTC
TRBV12-5	.	TRBJ2-5	.	CASEREGVETQYF	TGTGCTAGTGAAAGGGAGGGGGTCGAGACCCAGTACTTC
TRBV11-2	.	TRBJ2-2	.	CASSQGPSSNTGELFF	TGTGCCAGCAGCCAGGGGCCTTCCTCGAACACCGGGGAGCTGTTTTTT
TRBV11-3	.	TRBJ2-2	.	CASSPTLAGELFF	TGTGCCAGCAGCCCCACCCTAGCCGGGGAGCTGTTTTTT
TRBV10-3	.	TRBJ2-5	.	CAISDPSGSRETQYF	TGTGCCATCAGTGACCCTTCCGGGAGCCGGGAGACCCAGTACTTC
TRBV9	.	TRBJ1-2	.	CASSPSGRTNYGYTF	TGTGCCAGCAGCCCCTCAGGTCGGACTAACTATGGCTACACCTTC
TRBV14	TRBD1	TRBJ2-4	.	CASSQGLGQGAGKNIQYF	TGTGCCAGCAGCCAAGGGCTGGGACAGGGGGCCGGTAAAAACATTCAGTACTTC
TRBV7-2	.	TRBJ1-1	.	CASSSAGWTEAFF	TGTGCCAGCAGCTCCGCCGGTTGGACTGAAGCTTTCTTT
TRBV5-1	.	TRBJ2-5	.	CASSLGGSSYQETQYF	TGCGCCAGCAGCTTGGGCGGCAGTTCGTACCAAGAGACCCAGTACTTC